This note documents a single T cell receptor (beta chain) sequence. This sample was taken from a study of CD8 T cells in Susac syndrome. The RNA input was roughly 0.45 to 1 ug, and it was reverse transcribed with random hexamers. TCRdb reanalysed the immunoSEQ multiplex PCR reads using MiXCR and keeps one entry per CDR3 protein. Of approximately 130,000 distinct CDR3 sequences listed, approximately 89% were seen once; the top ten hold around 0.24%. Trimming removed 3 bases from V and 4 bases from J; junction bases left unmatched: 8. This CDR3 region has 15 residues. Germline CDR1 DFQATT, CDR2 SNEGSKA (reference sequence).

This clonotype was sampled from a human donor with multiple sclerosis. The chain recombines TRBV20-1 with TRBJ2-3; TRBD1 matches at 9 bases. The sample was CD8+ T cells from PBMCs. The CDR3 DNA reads TGCAGTGCTAGGGCCGGGACAGGGATGTCAGATACGCAGTATTTT. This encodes CSARAGTGMSDTQYF.